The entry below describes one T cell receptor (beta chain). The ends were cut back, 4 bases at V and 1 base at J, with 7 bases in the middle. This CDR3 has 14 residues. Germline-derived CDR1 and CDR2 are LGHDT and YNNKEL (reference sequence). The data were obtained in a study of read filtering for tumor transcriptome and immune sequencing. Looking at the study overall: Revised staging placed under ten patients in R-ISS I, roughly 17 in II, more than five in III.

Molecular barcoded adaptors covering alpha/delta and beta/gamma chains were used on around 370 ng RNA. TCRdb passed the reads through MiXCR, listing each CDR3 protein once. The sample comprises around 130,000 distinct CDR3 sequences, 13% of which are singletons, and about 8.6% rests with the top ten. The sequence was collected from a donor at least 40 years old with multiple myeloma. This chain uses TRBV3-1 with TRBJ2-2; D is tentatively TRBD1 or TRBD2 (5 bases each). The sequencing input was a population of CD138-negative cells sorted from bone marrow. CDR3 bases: TGTGCCAGCAGCCGGGACGTGAACACCGGGGAGCTGTTTTTT. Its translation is CASSRDVNTGELFF. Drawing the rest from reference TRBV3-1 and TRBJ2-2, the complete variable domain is DTAVSQTPKYLVTQMGNDKSIKCEQNLGHDTMYWYKQDSKKFLKIMFSYNNKELIINETVPNRFSPKSPDKAHLNLHINSLELGDSAVYFCASSRDVNTGELFFGEGSRLTVL.